The 9 T cell receptor beta chains below were found in one sample sequenced in a study of T cells in Graves' hyperthyroidism and ophthalmopathy. The TCR beta CDR3 regions underwent amplification using RNA transcripts as the source. HTBI primers were used for first-round RT-PCR of the TCR CDR3. Using its own MiXCR run on the multiplex PCR reads, TCRdb lists one record per CDR3 protein. The table includes roughly 500,000 distinct CDR3 sequences, approximately 25% detected once. Sequencing used blood. Receptor source: a woman between 25 and 40 years old with Graves' ophthalmopathy.

This clonotype was seen repeatedly, ten times or more. The rearrangement uses TRBV19 and TRBJ1-2, with TRBD1 as a possible D gene (6 bases). CDR1 and CDR2 (germline): LNHDA, SQIVND (reference sequence). The V end lost 5 bases, the J end lost 7 bases, and 20 bases lay between the germline ends. The CDR3 totals 15 residues. The CDR3, as DNA: TGTGCCAGTAGTGCTCTGGACAGCGTTTGGGGTGGCTACACCTTC. This sequence encodes CASSALDSVWGGYTF. Full variable domain (remainder filled in from reference TRBV19 and TRBJ1-2): DGGITQSPKYLFRKEGQNVTLSCEQNLNHDAMYWYRQDPGQGLRLIYYSQIVNDFQKGDIAEGYSVSREKKESFPLTVTSAQKNPTAFYLCASSALDSVWGGYTFGSGTRLTVV.

A word on this clonotype: This may be a read error: a much more frequent sequence differs by one nucleotide. The V call is TRBV2, the J call TRBJ2-5; D is undetermined. Germline V gives CDR1 SNHLY, CDR2 FYNNEI. This CDR3 spans 12 amino acids. The V end was cut by 7 bases, the J end by 8 bases, with 14 bases between. CDR3 in amino acids: CASTFQADTQYF. CDR3 DNA: TGTGCCAGCACTTTCCAGGCTGATACCCAGTACTTC. The full variable domain, its missing parts supplied by reference TRBV2 and TRBJ2-5, is EPEVTQTPSHQVTQMGQEVILRCVPISNHLYFYWYRQILGQKVEFLVSFYNNEISEKSEIFDDQFSVERPDGSNFTLKIRSTKLEDSAMYFCASTFQADTQYFGPGTRLLVL.

CDR3 sequence (DNA): TGCAGTGCGCCGGACTTAGCTCGCGGGCAAGAGACCCAGTACTTC. Translating gives CSAPDLARGQETQYF. The chain carries TRBV20-1 and TRBJ2-5; possibly TRBD2 for D (5 bases). The CDR3 has 15 amino acids. Germline V lookup: CDR1 DFQATT, CDR2 SNEGSKA (reference sequence). V dropped 6 bases and J dropped 2 bases, with 19 bases sitting between them.

Many counts were recorded for this clonotype. Here the CDR3 reads CASNRDGGANVLTF. Written as DNA, the CDR3 is TGCGCCAGCAATAGGGACGGTGGGGCCAACGTCCTGACTTTC. This sequence joins TRBV5-1 and TRBJ2-6; D tentatively reads TRBD1 or TRBD2 (5 bases each). V was cut by 6 bases and J by 3 bases, with 10 bases left in between. Germline CDR1 is SGHRS and CDR2 is YFSETQ. This CDR3 has 14 residues.

This clonotype was detected many times. This chain links TRBV28 with TRBJ1-5; TRBD1 matches 7 bases. This CDR3 spans 14 amino acids. V lost 7 bases to trimming and J lost 6 bases; unmatched junction nucleotides: 9. From germline, CDR1 is MDHEN and CDR2 SYDVKM. The CDR3 DNA reads TGTGCCAGCACCGATACAGGGGAGATTCAGCCCCAGCATTTT. Translated: CASTDTGEIQPQHF.

The V call is TRBV28, the J call TRBJ1-1; 7 bases line up with TRBD1. Germline V gene lookup returns CDR1 MDHEN and CDR2 SYDVKM. Trimming at V came to 10 bases and at J to 10 bases, leaving 12 bases not matched to a gene. The CDR3 is 12 residues long. CDR3 bases: TGTGCCATTCGACAGGGAGGTACCAGAGCTTTCTTT. The encoded protein is CAIRQGGTRAFF.

This clonotype was recorded a few times. The rearrangement uses TRBV12-3 or TRBV12-4 and TRBJ1-2; no clear D gene. The V and J ends lost 1 base and 5 bases respectively, with 11 bases between them. The CDR3 loop spans 14 amino acids. The CDR3 DNA is TGTGCCAGCAGTTTAGGTCTTGGCCGGTATGGCTACACCTTC. Translated, it gives CASSLGLGRYGYTF.

This clonotype was seen repeatedly, ten times or more. CDR3 sequence reads: CASSLFPGTSGGNTGELFF. The CDR3 DNA is TGTGCCAGCAGCTTATTCCCCGGGACTAGCGGGGGGAACACCGGGGAGCTGTTTTTT. The chain couples TRBV7-3 to TRBJ2-2, with 14 bases lining up with TRBD2. Germline V gene data show CDR1 as SGHTA and CDR2 as FQGTGA. V shed 2 bases and J 1 base; nucleotides not matched to a gene: 6. The CDR3 covers 19 residues.

Only a few counts were recorded for this clonotype. The J gene is TRBJ1-5, the V gene TRBV2, with D uncertain. Between the trimmed V and J ends, which lost 1 base and 3 bases, there was a span of 16 bases. The CDR3 length is 17 residues. The germline gives CDR1 SNHLY, CDR2 FYNNEI. As DNA, the CDR3 is TGTGCCAGCAGTGAAGGGCGGTGGGCAGTAAACAATCAGCCCCAGCATTTT. Translated: CASSEGRWAVNNQPQHF.